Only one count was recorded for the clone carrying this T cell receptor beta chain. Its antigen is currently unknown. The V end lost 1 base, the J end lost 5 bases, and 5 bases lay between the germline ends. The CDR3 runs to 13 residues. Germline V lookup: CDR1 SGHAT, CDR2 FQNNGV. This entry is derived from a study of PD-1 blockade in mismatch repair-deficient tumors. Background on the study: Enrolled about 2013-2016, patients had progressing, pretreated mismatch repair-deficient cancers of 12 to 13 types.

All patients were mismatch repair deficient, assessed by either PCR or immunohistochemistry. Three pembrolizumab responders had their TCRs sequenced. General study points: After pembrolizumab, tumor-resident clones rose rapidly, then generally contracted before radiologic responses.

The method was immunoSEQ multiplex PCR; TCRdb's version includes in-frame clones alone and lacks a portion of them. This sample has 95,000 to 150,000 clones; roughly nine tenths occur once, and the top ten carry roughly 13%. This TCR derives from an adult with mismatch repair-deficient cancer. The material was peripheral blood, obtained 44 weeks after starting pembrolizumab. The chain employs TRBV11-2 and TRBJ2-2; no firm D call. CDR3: CASSLGRTGELFF. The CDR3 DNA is TGTGCCAGCAGCTTAGGTCGGACCGGGGAGCTGTTTTTT.